This T cell receptor beta chain was identified in a study of T cells in localized non-small cell lung cancer. General study results and limits: There was an association of higher blood T cell density with longer overall survival.

Method: immunoSEQ multiplex PCR; TCRdb's copy keeps in-frame clones and lacks some. The table lists 70,000 to 95,000 clones, more than 75% of them singletons, with over 4% in the top ten. This clone showed up just a few times. Its specificity is not known. CDR3 length equals 16 residues. V was pared by 4 bases and J by 7 bases, with 22 bases between. Looked up from germline, CDR1 is SGHRS and CDR2 is YFSETQ. The rearrangement links TRBV5-1 to TRBJ2-3; D is possibly TRBD1 (6 bases). The clonotype was recovered from a woman aged 35-70 years with stage II squamous cell lung carcinoma. Sequencing used PBMCs, obtained before any cancer treatment. For the CDR3, the DNA is TGCGCCAGCAGCCCTGCCCTGAGACAGGATATCAATACGCAGTATTTT. This gives the protein CASSPALRQDINTQYF.